The clone carrying this TCR beta chain was observed a few times. With 3 bases removed from V and 0 bases from J, the gap between germline ends came to 12 bases. This CDR3 contains 15 residues. Germline V gives CDR1 SGHRS, CDR2 YFSETQ. Using unique molecular identifiers, the investigators prepared the TCRbeta library. TCRdb re-called the PCR reads with MiXCR, one entry per CDR3 protein. The data show 350,000 to 450,000 distinct CDR3 sequences, with approximately 12% seen just once and around 4% held by the top ten. The sample comes from a study of T-cell reconstitution after alpha-beta-depleted transplantation in children.

V and J are TRBV5-1 and TRBJ2-5; D might be TRBD1 or TRBD2, each matching 5 bases. The source was PBMCs, collected from the stem cell graft. This receptor was obtained from a human donor who donated a stem cell graft to a child with Fanconi anemia. The CDR3 loop is CASSSGTIYQETQYF. The CDR3 DNA reads TGCGCCAGCAGCTCAGGGACCATCTACCAAGAGACCCAGTACTTC.